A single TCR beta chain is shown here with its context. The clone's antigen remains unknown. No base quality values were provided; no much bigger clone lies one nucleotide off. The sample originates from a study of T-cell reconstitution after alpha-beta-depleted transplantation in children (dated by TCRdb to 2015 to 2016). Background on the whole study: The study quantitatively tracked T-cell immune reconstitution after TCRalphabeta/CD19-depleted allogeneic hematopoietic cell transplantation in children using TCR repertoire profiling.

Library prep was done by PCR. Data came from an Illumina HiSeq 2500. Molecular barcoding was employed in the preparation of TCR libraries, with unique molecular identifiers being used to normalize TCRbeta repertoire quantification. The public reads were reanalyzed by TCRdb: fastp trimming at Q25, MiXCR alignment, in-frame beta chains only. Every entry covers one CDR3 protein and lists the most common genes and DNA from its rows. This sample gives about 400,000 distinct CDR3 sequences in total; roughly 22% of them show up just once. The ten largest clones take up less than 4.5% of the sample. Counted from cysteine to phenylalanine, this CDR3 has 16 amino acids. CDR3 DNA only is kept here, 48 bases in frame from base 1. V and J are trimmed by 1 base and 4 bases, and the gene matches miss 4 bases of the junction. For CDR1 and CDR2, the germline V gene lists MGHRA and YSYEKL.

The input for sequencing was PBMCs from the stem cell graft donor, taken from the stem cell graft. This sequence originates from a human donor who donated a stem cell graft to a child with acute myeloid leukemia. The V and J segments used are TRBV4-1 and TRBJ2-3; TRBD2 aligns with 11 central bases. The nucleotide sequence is TGCGCCAGCAGCCAAGGAGCACTAGCGGGAGCAGATACGCAGTATTTT. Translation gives CASSQGALAGADTQYF.